A selection of T cell receptor beta chains follows, all from one sample in a study of cytomegalovirus exposure and HLA in healthy donors. Using immunoSEQ multiplex PCR, the repertoire was profiled, and TCRdb retains in-frame clones only, with some absent. The sample consists of 90,000 to 100,000 clones, around 69% of them appearing once. The sample comprised PBMCs. All receptors come from a woman aged 60 to 75 in good health and CMV-seropositive. Both conserved end residues are part of each CDR3. D genes are given only for firm matches. Size is omitted from some rows. Given values are once, few, many or a class for expanded clones.

cdr3_aa: CASSPFETQYF; cdr3_nt: TGTGCCAGCAGCCCCTTTGAGACCCAGTACTTC; clone_size: NA; v_call: TRBV7-2; cdr3_length: 11; j_call: TRBJ2-5; d_call: NA
cdr3_aa: CASSPRAGGQYF; cdr3_nt: TGCGCCAGCAGCCCGCGGGCAGGGGGGCAGTATTTT; clone_size: NA; v_call: TRBV5-1; cdr3_length: 12; j_call: TRBJ2-3; d_call: TRBD1
cdr3_aa: CASSVGGTNQPQHF; cdr3_nt: TGTGCCAGCAGTGTAGGCGGTACCAATCAGCCCCAGCATTTT; clone_size: NA; v_call: TRBV2; cdr3_length: 14; j_call: TRBJ1-5; d_call: NA
cdr3_aa: CASSTLPGMSGELFF; cdr3_nt: TGTGCCAGCAGCACCCTGCCAGGGATGAGCGGGGAGCTGTTTTTT; clone_size: NA; v_call: TRBV7-8; cdr3_length: 15; j_call: TRBJ2-2; d_call: NA
cdr3_aa: CASSPGIPRGETQYF; cdr3_nt: TGCGCCAGCAGCCCCGGGATCCCAAGGGGGGAGACCCAGTACTTC; clone_size: once; v_call: TRBV5-1; cdr3_length: 15; j_call: TRBJ2-5; d_call: NA
cdr3_aa: CASRLAATDTQYF; cdr3_nt: TGTGCCAGTCGGCTAGCGGCGACAGATACGCAGTATTTT; clone_size: few; v_call: TRBV19; cdr3_length: 13; j_call: TRBJ2-3; d_call: TRBD2
cdr3_aa: CAWSPGKHGEQFF; cdr3_nt: TGTGCCTGGAGTCCCGGGAAGCACGGTGAGCAGTTCTTC; clone_size: once; v_call: TRBV30; cdr3_length: 13; j_call: TRBJ2-1; d_call: NA
cdr3_aa: CASSPLFGGVSYEQYF; cdr3_nt: TGTGCCAGCAGTCCGCTTTTCGGGGGGGTTAGCTACGAGCAGTACTTC; clone_size: NA; v_call: TRBV27; cdr3_length: 16; j_call: TRBJ2-7; d_call: TRBD2
cdr3_aa: CASSTLRGTQYF; cdr3_nt: TGTGCCAGCAGCACCCTTCGGGGTACGCAGTATTTT; clone_size: NA; v_call: TRBV28; cdr3_length: 12; j_call: TRBJ2-3; d_call: NA
cdr3_aa: CASSQERLARDGYTF; cdr3_nt: TGCGCCAGCAGCCAAGAAAGACTGGCCAGGGATGGCTACACCTTC; clone_size: NA; v_call: TRBV7-2; cdr3_length: 15; j_call: TRBJ1-2; d_call: NA
cdr3_aa: CAIIRASGTRTNEQFF; cdr3_nt: TGTGCCATCATTAGGGCCAGCGGGACTAGGACCAATGAGCAGTTCTTC; clone_size: NA; v_call: TRBV10-3; cdr3_length: 16; j_call: TRBJ2-1; d_call: TRBD2
cdr3_aa: CASSLRQDYEQYF; cdr3_nt: TGTGCCAGCAGCTTAAGGCAGGACTACGAGCAGTACTTC; clone_size: NA; v_call: TRBV9; cdr3_length: 13; j_call: TRBJ2-7; d_call: NA
cdr3_aa: CASSLGGENQPQHF; cdr3_nt: TGTGCCAGTAGCCTGGGGGGGGAGAATCAGCCCCAGCATTTT; clone_size: NA; v_call: TRBV19; cdr3_length: 14; j_call: TRBJ1-5; d_call: NA
cdr3_aa: CASSLASGAGVSYEQYF; cdr3_nt: TGTGCCAGCAGCTTAGCGTCAGGAGCGGGAGTAAGCTACGAGCAGTACTTC; clone_size: NA; v_call: TRBV7-6; cdr3_length: 17; j_call: TRBJ2-7; d_call: TRBD2
cdr3_aa: CASSRTGAGELFF; cdr3_nt: TGTGCCAGCAGTCGAACAGGGGCCGGGGAGCTGTTTTTT; clone_size: NA; v_call: TRBV7-9; cdr3_length: 13; j_call: TRBJ2-2; d_call: TRBD1
cdr3_aa: CASSLSTHSTEAFF; cdr3_nt: TGTGCCAGCAGTTTATCGACCCACAGTACTGAAGCTTTCTTT; clone_size: NA; v_call: TRBV27; cdr3_length: 14; j_call: TRBJ1-1; d_call: NA
cdr3_aa: CASSDWTGNTGELFF; cdr3_nt: TGTGCCAGCAGTGATTGGACAGGGAACACCGGGGAGCTGTTTTTT; clone_size: NA; v_call: TRBV6-1; cdr3_length: 15; j_call: TRBJ2-2; d_call: TRBD1
cdr3_aa: CASSYANNKNIQYF; cdr3_nt: TGTGCCAGCAGTTACGCCAACAACAAAAACATTCAGTACTTC; clone_size: once; v_call: TRBV6-5; cdr3_length: 14; j_call: TRBJ2-4; d_call: NA
cdr3_aa: CASSLLGQGRVEAFF; cdr3_nt: TGTGCCAGCAGTTTATTGGGACAGGGAAGAGTTGAAGCTTTCTTT; clone_size: NA; v_call: TRBV27; cdr3_length: 15; j_call: TRBJ1-1; d_call: TRBD1
cdr3_aa: CASSSGPQHF; cdr3_nt: TGTGCCAGCAGTTCCGGGCCCCAGCATTTT; clone_size: NA; v_call: TRBV6-6; cdr3_length: 10; j_call: TRBJ1-5; d_call: NA
cdr3_aa: CASSARRIDRYNEQFF; cdr3_nt: TGTGCCAGCAGTGCTAGACGTATAGACAGATACAATGAGCAGTTCTTC; clone_size: NA; v_call: TRBV6-6; cdr3_length: 16; j_call: TRBJ2-1; d_call: NA
cdr3_aa: CASSSFVTGTVAEKLFF; cdr3_nt: TGTGCCAGCAGTTCCTTTGTTACCGGGACAGTGGCCGAAAAACTGTTTTTT; clone_size: NA; v_call: TRBV28; cdr3_length: 17; j_call: TRBJ1-4; d_call: TRBD1